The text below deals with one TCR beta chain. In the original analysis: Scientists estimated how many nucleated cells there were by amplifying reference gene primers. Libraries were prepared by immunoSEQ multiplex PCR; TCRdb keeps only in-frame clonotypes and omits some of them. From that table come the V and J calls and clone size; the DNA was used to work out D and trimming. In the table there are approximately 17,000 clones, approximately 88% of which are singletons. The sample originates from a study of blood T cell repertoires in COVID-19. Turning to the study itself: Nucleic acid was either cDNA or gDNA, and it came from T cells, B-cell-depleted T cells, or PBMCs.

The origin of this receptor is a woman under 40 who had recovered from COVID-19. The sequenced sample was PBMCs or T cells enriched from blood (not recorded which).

The CDR3 sequence: CASSQDRQDSSYNSPLHF. The CDR3 DNA follows: TGCGCCAGCAGCCAAGATCGGCAGGACAGCTCCTATAATTCACCCCTCCACTTT. This sequence joins TRBV4-3 and TRBJ1-6; D perhaps matches TRBD1 (6 bases). V was pared by 0 bases and J by 0 bases, with 12 bases between. Germline V gene sequence: CDR1 LGHNA, CDR2 YSLEER. CDR3 size: 18 residues.